Presented here are 14 T cell receptor beta chains from one specimen sequenced in a study of T cells in Graves' hyperthyroidism and ophthalmopathy (dated by TCRdb to about 2019). Library creation used multiplex PCR. The sequencer was an Illumina HiSeq 2000. TCR beta CDR3 regions were amplified from RNA transcripts. The first round of RT-PCR for the TCR CDR3 was performed with the HTBI primer set and the Qiagen OneStep RT-PCR kit. The public reads were quality trimmed at Q25 with fastp and then assembled into clones with MiXCR by TCRdb, keeping productive beta chains. A single entry per CDR3 protein holds the most common genes and DNA from its merged rows. This sample has approximately 560,000 distinct CDR3 sequences in its table, and around a sixth of those were observed once. The ten top clones hold under 8% of the sample. Sequenced input: blood. These receptors were obtained from a woman aged 25-40 years with Graves' hyperthyroidism.

This clonotype was counted ten times or more. The gene calls are TRBV11-2 and TRBJ1-6; D is uncertain. Germline V CDR1 and CDR2: SGHAT, FQNNGV. Trimming pared 1 base from V and 6 bases from J, leaving 7 bases between. The CDR3 is 14 amino acids. The CDR3 region is CASSLAGFNSPLHF. DNA for the CDR3: TGTGCCAGCAGCTTAGCCGGGTTTAATTCACCCCTCCACTTT.

This clonotype was recorded many times. The chain joins TRBV7-9 to TRBJ2-1, with D possibly being TRBD2 (6 bases). CDR1 SEHNR and CDR2 FQNEAQ come from the germline V gene (reference sequence). This CDR3 spans 14 amino acids. Trimming removed 5 bases at V and 9 bases at J, with 17 bases between. The CDR3 loop is CASSSWRATFEQFF. CDR3 DNA sequence: TGTGCCAGCAGCAGTTGGAGGGCCACTTTTGAGCAGTTCTTC.

The chain uses TRBV19 and TRBJ1-1; D is undetermined. Trimming left V 6 bases short and J 0 bases short, with 17 bases between. CDR1 and CDR2 from the germline V gene are LNHDA and SQIVND (reference sequence). The CDR3 loop spans 16 amino acids. The CDR3 is CASRSRQASMNTEAFF. In DNA form, the CDR3 reads TGTGCCAGTAGGTCCCGACAAGCGAGTATGAACACTGAAGCTTTCTTT.

This clonotype was found a few times. The chain employs TRBV9 and TRBJ2-2; D uncertain. Germline V gene lookup returns CDR1 SGDLS and CDR2 YYNGEE. The CDR3 contains 15 residues. V gave up 4 bases and J gave up 0 bases, with 10 bases separating them. CDR3 residues: CASSFRSTNTGELFF. CDR3 bases: TGTGCCAGCAGCTTCCGATCCACGAACACCGGGGAGCTGTTTTTT. The variable domain in full, completed from reference TRBV9 and TRBJ2-2, reads DSGVTQTPKHLITATGQRVTLRCSPRSGDLSVYWYQQSLDQGLQFLIQYYNGEERAKGNILERFSAQQFPDLHSELNLSSLELGDSALYFCASSFRSTNTGELFFGEGSRLTVL.

The rearrangement joins TRBV19 to TRBJ1-1, with D unresolved. Trimming stripped 5 bases from V and 3 bases from J, with 16 bases between. Per germline, CDR1 LNHDA and CDR2 SQIVND (reference sequence). The CDR3 runs to 15 residues. The CDR3 loop is CASSPQREGYTEAFF. The CDR3 DNA sequence: TGTGCCAGTAGTCCCCAACGGGAAGGGTACACTGAAGCTTTCTTT.

Ten or more counts support this clonotype. J is TRBJ2-3 and V is TRBV6-1; D is perhaps TRBD2 (6 bases). V dropped 6 bases and J dropped 4 bases, with 17 bases sitting between them. Germline assignment: CDR1 MNHNS and CDR2 SASEGT. CDR3 size: 15 residues. The DNA of the CDR3 is TGTGCCAGCAGGAACGAGGGTAGGGAGGCAGATACGCAGTATTTT. It is translated as CASRNEGREADTQYF.

The chain has TRBV20-1 and TRBJ2-1; 9 bases align to TRBD1. V gave up 5 bases and J gave up 9 bases; unmatched junction bases: 11. Germline assignment: CDR1 DFQATT and CDR2 SNEGSKA (reference sequence). The CDR3 has 14 residues. The CDR3 nucleotides are TGCAGTGCTGGAACGGGGACAGGGTATATTGAGCAGTTCTTC. This sequence encodes CSAGTGTGYIEQFF.

V and J are TRBV12-3 or TRBV12-4 and TRBJ1-4; D is unclear. The CDR3 length is 16 residues. Between the trimmed V and J ends, which lost 1 base and 5 bases, there was a span of 14 bases. This CDR3 is CASSLGRAGGNEKLFF. The CDR3, as DNA: TGTGCCAGCAGTTTAGGGCGGGCAGGAGGGAATGAAAAACTGTTTTTT.

This clonotype appeared many times. The V gene is TRBV27, the J gene TRBJ2-7; no clear D. V lost 0 bases, J lost 5 bases, and 8 bases lay in between. The CDR3 runs 13 residues. From germline, CDR1 is MNHEY and CDR2 SMNVEV (reference sequence). The CDR3 coding sequence is TGTGCCAGCAGTTTATCGGGATTTAACGAGCAGTACTTC. As protein: CASSLSGFNEQYF.

The V call is TRBV20-1, the J call TRBJ2-7, with D unresolved. V gave up 5 bases and J gave up 2 bases, with 10 bases separating them. In germline, CDR1 is DFQATT, CDR2 SNEGSKA (reference sequence). The CDR3 runs to 12 residues. As DNA, the CDR3 is TGCAGTGCTGGATCTATTACCTACGAGCAGTACTTC. This sequence encodes CSAGSITYEQYF.

This clonotype appeared once. The chain couples TRBV20-1 to TRBJ2-5; TRBD2 might be the D (5 bases). Germline-derived CDR1 and CDR2 are DFQATT and SNEGSKA (reference sequence). Trimming shortened V by 0 bases and J by 5 bases, and 19 bases separated the two germline ends. The CDR3 length is 16 residues. CDR3 sequence: CSARDASIREGETQYF. DNA for the CDR3: TGCAGTGCTAGAGATGCCTCCATCCGGGAAGGGGAGACCCAGTACTTC.

This clonotype has at least ten counts. The V and J genes are TRBV12-3 or TRBV12-4 and TRBJ1-4, with TRBD1 as a possible D gene (5 bases). The length of the CDR3 is 14 residues. The V and J ends lost 5 bases and 8 bases respectively, with 15 bases between them. CDR3 DNA: TGTGCCAGCAGTCTGGGACCTACGGGCGAAAAACTGTTTTTT. Its protein product is CASSLGPTGEKLFF.

The chain has TRBV7-9 and TRBJ1-2, with D possibly being TRBD1 (5 bases). In germline, CDR1 is SEHNR, CDR2 FQNEAQ (reference sequence). This CDR3 contains 16 residues. V gave up 4 bases and J gave up 3 bases, with 18 bases separating them. The CDR3 bases are TGTGCCAGCAGCTCAGGCCGGATCGGGGGAGACTATGGCTACACCTTC. This sequence encodes CASSSGRIGGDYGYTF.

This clonotype was seen a handful of times. V gene TRBV6-1 combines with J gene TRBJ2-3; D might be TRBD2 (6 bases). Trimming pared 5 bases from V and 3 bases from J, leaving 15 bases between. CDR1 and CDR2 from the germline V gene are MNHNS and SASEGT. The CDR3 totals 15 residues. This CDR3 reads CASSPSLAATDTQYF. The CDR3 bases are TGTGCCAGCAGTCCGTCACTAGCAGCGACAGATACGCAGTATTTT.